Presented here are 12 T cell receptor beta chains from one specimen sequenced in a study of siplizumab effects on memory and regulatory T cells. TCRdb's table, derived via immunoSEQ multiplex PCR, lists solely in-frame clones and lacks some. Of some 100,000 clones in the sample, approximately 93% were seen once. Sequencing input: CD8+ T cells sorted from blood. The source is a human donor in good health.

The chain recombines TRBV29-1 with TRBJ2-1, with D possibly matching TRBD2 (6 bases). The CDR3 totals 14 residues. V gave up 6 bases and J gave up 1 base, with 13 bases separating them. Germline-derived CDR1 and CDR2 are SQVTM and ANQGSEA. The CDR3 region has the DNA TGCAGCGTGGAGGGGCGGGGTTCCTACAATGAGCAGTTCTTC. It translates to CSVEGRGSYNEQFF.

The chain uses TRBV30 and TRBJ2-3, with 7 nucleotides matching TRBD2. V was clipped by 0 bases and J by 1 base; unmatched bases: 4. Germline CDR1 is GTSNPN and CDR2 is SVGIG (reference sequence). There are 15 residues in the CDR3. The CDR3 nucleotides read TGTGCCTGGAGTGTACTGGGGGGGGGCACAGATACGCAGTATTTT. It translates to CAWSVLGGGTDTQYF.

The V and J genes are TRBV19 and TRBJ2-1; the D is unclear. The CDR3 length is 15 residues. The ends were cut back, 3 bases at V and 0 bases at J, with 9 bases in the middle. The V gene's germline CDR1 is LNHDA and CDR2 SQIVND (reference sequence). The DNA of the CDR3 is TGTGCCAGTAGTATGTCGGCCGTCTCCTACAATGAGCAGTTCTTC. Translation: CASSMSAVSYNEQFF. Full variable domain (rest looked up from reference TRBV19 and TRBJ2-1): DGGITQSPKYLFRKEGQNVTLSCEQNLNHDAMYWYRQDPGQGLRLIYYSQIVNDFQKGDIAEGYSVSREKKESFPLTVTSAQKNPTAFYLCASSMSAVSYNEQFFGPGTRLTVL.

The chain employs TRBV5-6 and TRBJ1-1; TRBD1 aligns across 7 bases. CDR1 is SGHDT and CDR2 is YYEEEE in the germline V gene. This CDR3 comprises 16 residues. With 6 bases clipped from V and 1 base from J, the junction kept 12 bases outside the gene matches. CDR3: CASKRQGGVKNTEAFF. CDR3 DNA sequence: TGTGCCAGCAAACGACAGGGCGGGGTAAAGAACACTGAAGCTTTCTTT.

The genes are TRBV5-1 and TRBJ2-1; 10 positions agree with TRBD2. The CDR3 totals 19 residues. The germline CDR1 and CDR2 sequences are SGHRS and YFSETQ. Trimming at V came to 2 bases and at J to 6 bases, leaving 17 bases not matched to a gene. CDR3 amino acids: CASSLRQGKSGRVSNEQFF. CDR3 nucleotide sequence: TGCGCCAGCAGCTTAAGACAGGGGAAAAGCGGGAGGGTCTCCAATGAGCAGTTCTTC.

The CDR3, as DNA: TGTGCCAGCAGCTTTTGGGTCAAGGGCCGCACTGAAGCTTTCTTT. Amino acids: CASSFWVKGRTEAFF. The chain employs TRBV5-6 and TRBJ1-1; no definite D call. This CDR3 is 15 amino acids long. Trimming took off 2 bases at V and 4 bases at J, with 15 bases between the two ends. CDR1 is SGHDT and CDR2 is YYEEEE in the germline V gene.

This clone was found once. The rearrangement joins TRBV5-1 to TRBJ2-7; TRBD2 matches 7 bases. The CDR3 extends over 14 amino acids. V lost 0 bases and J lost 2; bases outside the gene matches: 2. Germline V gene data show CDR1 as SGHRS and CDR2 as YFSETQ. The CDR3 here is CASSLGSGAYEQYF. CDR3 bases: TGCGCCAGCAGCTTGGGGAGCGGGGCCTACGAGCAGTACTTC.

V and J are TRBV7-9 and TRBJ2-7; TRBD2 aligns across 7 bases. The CDR3 sequence is 15 residues long. The J segment lost 3 bases and the V segment lost 5 bases, leaving 10 bases of the junction unmatched. Germline V CDR1 and CDR2: SEHNR, FQNEAQ (reference sequence). CDR3 region: CASSPPAGAVYEQYF. Written as DNA, the CDR3 is TGTGCCAGCAGCCCGCCGGCGGGAGCGGTCTACGAGCAGTACTTC.

This rearrangement joins TRBV30 to TRBJ2-7; 10 bases are a match to TRBD1. The germline CDR1 and CDR2 sequences are GTSNPN and SVGIG (reference sequence). This CDR3 comprises 13 residues. Trimming at V came to 8 bases and at J to 2 bases, leaving 6 bases not matched to a gene. CDR3 nucleotide sequence: TGTGCCGGGACAGGGGATAGCGCCTACGAGCAGTACTTC. Its protein is CAGTGDSAYEQYF. Filled out from reference TRBV30 and TRBJ2-7, the complete variable domain reads SQTIHQWPATLVQPVGSPLSLECTVEGTSNPNLYWYRQAAGRGLQLLFYSVGIGQISSEVPQNLSASRPQDRQFILSSKKLLLSDSGFYLCAGTGDSAYEQYFGPGTRLTVT.

The chain is built from TRBV25-1 and TRBJ2-7, with D possibly matching TRBD1 (5 bases). V lost 6 bases and J lost 6, with 18 bases in between. This CDR3 comprises 14 residues. Germline V gene data show CDR1 as MGHDK and CDR2 as SYGVNS. CDR3 protein: CASRSQENRGEQYF. CDR3 coding DNA: TGTGCCAGCAGATCACAGGAAAATAGGGGCGAGCAGTACTTC.

The rearrangement uses TRBV7-9 and TRBJ2-7; TRBD1 aligns across 7 bases. Germline loops: CDR1 SEHNR, CDR2 FQNEAQ (reference sequence). J gave up 2 bases and V 4 bases, and 8 bases lay outside the gene matches. The CDR3 is made up of 15 amino acids. The CDR3 loop is CASSSTDRTTYEQYF. The CDR3 nucleotides are TGTGCCAGCAGCTCCACGGACAGGACCACCTACGAGCAGTACTTC.

The V call is TRBV29-1, the J call TRBJ1-2; D perhaps matches TRBD1 (5 bases). The CDR3 spans 13 residues. From germline, CDR1 is SQVTM and CDR2 ANQGSEA. The V end lost 7 bases, the J end lost 4 bases, and 16 bases lay between the germline ends. CDR3 nucleotide sequence: TGCAGCGCCCGGGACGACCTAGTCTATGGCTACACCTTC. Translating it yields CSARDDLVYGYTF.